Below, 14 T cell receptor beta chains from the same sample are listed, as sequenced in a study of identical twins. TCRdb re-analysed the 5' RACE reads in MiXCR, keeping a single row per CDR3 protein. Here the sample spans some 560,000 distinct CDR3 sequences, approximately 9.6% being singletons. These data also formed part of another study, on yellow fever vaccine responses in identical twins.

Material: PBMCs. The receptor source for this set is a young woman in good health.

This clonotype was counted many times. The chain employs TRBV20-1 and TRBJ1-6, with 7 bases that match TRBD1. Trimming removed 6 bases from V and 7 bases from J; junction bases left unmatched: 3. CDR1 and CDR2 (germline): DFQATT, SNEGSKA (reference sequence). This CDR3 region has 12 residues. CDR3 loop: CSAMTGNSPLHF. The DNA for the CDR3 is TGCAGTGCCATGACAGGGAATTCACCCCTCCACTTT.

The chain carries TRBV7-8 and TRBJ1-1, with D perhaps TRBD1 (5 bases). Germline V gene data show CDR1 as SGHVS and CDR2 as FQNEAQ. Trimming stripped 5 bases from V and 5 bases from J, with 18 bases between. CDR3 length: 15 amino acids. The CDR3, as DNA: TGTGCCAGCAGCCCCGACCTTGGAAAGGGGACTGAAGCTTTCTTT. Its protein product is CASSPDLGKGTEAFF.

This chain joins TRBV5-5 and TRBJ1-4; D is ambiguous. Trimming cost V 5 bases and J 0 bases, with 8 bases left between them. Germline CDR1 SGHKS, CDR2 YYEKEE (reference sequence). CDR3 size: 14 residues. CDR3 in amino acids: CASSTISTNEKLFF. The CDR3, as DNA: TGTGCCAGCAGTACGATCTCAACTAATGAAAAACTGTTTTTT.

This clonotype was observed a handful of times. The gene calls are TRBV5-1 and TRBJ2-6, with D possibly TRBD1 on 6 matching bases. V lost 5 bases and J 4 bases, leaving 16 bases between the germline ends. CDR1 and CDR2 (germline): SGHRS, YFSETQ. CDR3 length equals 16 residues. The DNA for the CDR3 is TGCGCCAGCAGGGAAGTCACAGGGTCGGGGGCCAACGTCCTGACTTTC. Protein product: CASREVTGSGANVLTF.

This clonotype occurred many times. The chain joins TRBV7-9 to TRBJ2-7; D might be TRBD1 (5 bases). The CDR3 has 16 residues. V dropped 3 bases and J dropped 0 bases, with 15 bases sitting between them. The germline gives CDR1 SEHNR, CDR2 FQNEAQ (reference sequence). DNA of the CDR3: TGTGCCAGCAGCTTCCCCCCAGGGCCGAGCTCCTACGAGCAGTACTTC. This gives the protein CASSFPPGPSSYEQYF.

The rearrangement joins TRBV7-9 to TRBJ2-2, with D perhaps TRBD1 (6 bases). Germline CDR1 SEHNR, CDR2 FQNEAQ (reference sequence). This CDR3 comprises 15 residues. V dropped 5 bases and J dropped 1 base, with 11 bases sitting between them. The CDR3 bases are TGTGCCAGCAGCCCAAGACAGGAGAACACCGGGGAGCTGTTTTTT. It is translated as CASSPRQENTGELFF.

V gene TRBV18 combines with J gene TRBJ2-5; D is undetermined. The CDR3 loop spans 16 amino acids. Germline V gives CDR1 KGHSH, CDR2 LQKENI. V was clipped by 8 bases and J by 2 bases, with 21 bases between them. The CDR3 is CASAEWAPGEQETQYF. In DNA form, the CDR3 reads TGTGCCAGCGCCGAGTGGGCCCCCGGCGAACAAGAGACCCAGTACTTC.

The V and J genes are TRBV20-1 and TRBJ1-6; D is unclear. The V gene lost 4 bases and the J gene lost 11 bases, with 15 bases spanning the gap. There are 13 residues in the CDR3. In germline, CDR1 is DFQATT, CDR2 SNEGSKA (reference sequence). This CDR3 is CSAIRTGSTPLHF. CDR3 nucleotide sequence: TGCAGTGCTATTCGGACTGGGTCTACACCCCTCCACTTT.

This clonotype was seen a handful of times. This sequence joins TRBV3-1 and TRBJ1-1, with D unresolved. V lost 8 bases and J 4 bases, leaving 14 bases between the germline ends. The CDR3 totals 13 residues. Germline CDR1 and CDR2: LGHDT and YNNKEL (reference sequence). This chain's CDR3 is CASGWFGGTEAFF. DNA for the CDR3: TGTGCCAGCGGTTGGTTCGGCGGCACTGAAGCTTTCTTT.

The sample holds many counts of this clonotype. CDR3 sequence (DNA): TGTGCCAGCAGCTTAAGCAATGCCCCACCGGATGTAGCTTACTTC. This translates into CASSLSNAPPDVAYF. This chain uses TRBV11-2 with TRBJ2-4; D is undetermined. The germline gives CDR1 SGHAT, CDR2 FQNNGV. Deletions cut 2 bases from V and 16 bases from J, with 24 bases between. The CDR3 covers 15 residues.

This chain links TRBV6-2 or TRBV6-3 with TRBJ2-7; weak D call: TRBD1 (6 bases). Germline CDR1 is MNHEY and CDR2 is SVGEGT. The length of the CDR3 is 14 residues. Trimming left V 4 bases short and J 0 bases short, with 10 bases between. The CDR3 is CASSWDTNSYEQYF. CDR3 in DNA: TGTGCCAGCAGTTGGGACACCAACTCCTACGAGCAGTACTTC.

J is TRBJ2-6 and V is TRBV3-1; maybe TRBD1 (6 bases). Trimming took off 7 bases at V and 2 bases at J, with 18 bases between the two ends. From germline, CDR1 is LGHDT and CDR2 YNNKEL (reference sequence). This CDR3 comprises 17 residues. The CDR3 loop reads CASTKQVSGAGANVLTF. The CDR3 bases are TGTGCCAGCACCAAGCAGGTCTCAGGGGCTGGGGCCAACGTCCTGACTTTC. The full variable domain, its missing parts supplied by reference TRBV3-1 and TRBJ2-6, is DTAVSQTPKYLVTQMGNDKSIKCEQNLGHDTMYWYKQDSKKFLKIMFSYNNKELIINETVPNRFSPKSPDKAHLNLHINSLELGDSAVYFCASTKQVSGAGANVLTFGAGSRLTVL.

This sequence joins TRBV7-8 and TRBJ2-3; 8 nucleotides match TRBD2. Germline trimming cut 1 base from V and 5 bases from J; bases unmatched to any gene: 8. CDR1 is SGHVS, CDR2 FQNEAQ, per germline. This CDR3 comprises 16 residues. The CDR3 spells CASSLGGLAGGDTQYF. CDR3 coding DNA: TGTGCCAGCAGCTTAGGGGGGCTAGCGGGTGGAGATACGCAGTATTTT. The full variable domain, in which reference TRBV7-8 and TRBJ2-3 provide the parts outside the CDR3, is GAGVSQSPRYKVAKRGQDVALRCDPISGHVSLFWYQQALGQGPEFLTYFQNEAQLDKSGLPSDRFFAERPEGSVSTLKIQRTQQEDSAVYLCASSLGGLAGGDTQYFGPGTRLTVL.

The chain combines TRBV6-2 or TRBV6-3 with TRBJ2-7; D is undetermined. Germline loops: CDR1 MNHEY, CDR2 SVGEGT. CDR3 length: 13 amino acids. Trimming pared 7 bases from V and 3 bases from J, leaving 13 bases between. CDR3 nucleotide sequence: TGTGCCAGCAATTCTTTGGGAAGCTACGAGCAGTACTTC. This encodes CASNSLGSYEQYF.